Listed here is a single T cell receptor beta chain. Its antigen is currently unknown. The data belong to a study of cytomegalovirus exposure and HLA in healthy donors. The study, taken as a whole, reports: TCR beta V- and J-gene trimming was later associated with a missense DCLRE1C variant.

Trimming removed 3 bases at V and 8 bases at J, with 10 bases between. This CDR3 contains 12 residues. The germline V gene has CDR1 MGHRA and CDR2 YSYEKL. PCR was performed using 60 Vbeta and 13 Jbeta primers. The method was immunoSEQ multiplex PCR; TCRdb's version includes in-frame clones alone and lacks a portion of them. This sample carries 140,000 to 150,000 clones, around 73% of them seen once, and the ten largest clones take roughly 2.9%. This rearrangement joins TRBV4-1 to TRBJ1-1, with D unclear. Sequenced sample: PBMCs. This TCR derives from a female donor in good health and CMV-seronegative. CDR3 nucleotide sequence: TGCGCCAGCAGCCACGGAGGGCGGGAAGCTTTCTTT. Translated, it gives CASSHGGREAFF.